Listed below are T cell receptor beta chains from one sample, sequenced in a study of T cell repertoires in cytomegalovirus infection. TCRdb independently ran MiXCR on the reads; one entry per CDR3 protein. The table includes fewer than 1,000,000 distinct CDR3 sequences, 31% detected once. No antigen is known for these receptors. The sequencing here drew on cultured CD8+ T cells from PBMCs, taken from culture after CMV antigen stimulation. These receptors were taken from a human donor in good health (CMV status not recorded). Some clones in this sample may be carry-over from other donors' samples. Both conserved end residues are part of each CDR3. D genes are given only for firm matches. Clone size, where shown, is once, few, many, or a class for clones that have expanded.

j_call d_call v_call clone_size cdr3_aa cdr3_nt
TRBJ1-1 . TRBV12-3/TRBV12-4 . CASSLGRINTEAFF TGTGCCAGCAGTTTAGGAAGAATCAACACTGAAGCTTTCTTT
TRBJ2-2 . TRBV5-3 . CASTLPQEGRIAGELFF TGTGCCAGCACCTTACCCCAGGAAGGGCGAATCGCCGGGGAGCTGTTTTTT
TRBJ2-3 . TRBV27 . CASSLIAQTTDTQYF TGTGCCAGCAGTTTAATTGCACAAACCACAGATACGCAGTATTTT
TRBJ2-2 TRBD1 TRBV7-9 many CASRLPTGGTGNTGELFF TGTGCCAGCAGACTCCCGACCGGCGGGACAGGGAACACCGGGGAGCTGTTTTTT
TRBJ1-3 . TRBV25-1 . CASSETAQPGNTIYF TGTGCCAGCAGTGAAACAGCGCAACCTGGAAACACCATATATTTT
TRBJ2-7 . TRBV27 few CASSYYPGPYEQYF TGTGCCAGCAGTTACTATCCCGGTCCCTACGAGCAGTACTTC
TRBJ1-2 TRBD1 TRBV7-9 . CASSPQGRHGYTF TGTGCCAGCAGCCCACAGGGGCGCCATGGCTACACCTTC
TRBJ2-2 TRBD1 TRBV6-5 . CASSYGDRGRRNGGELFF TGTGCCAGCAGTTATGGAGACAGGGGGCGCCGGAACGGCGGGGAGCTGTTTTTT
TRBJ1-2 . TRBV19 . CASSMDGPIEFDYGYTF TGTGCCAGTAGTATGGACGGCCCCATAGAGTTCGACTATGGCTACACCTTC
TRBJ2-3 . TRBV6-1 . CASSWDILSTDTQYF TGTGCCAGCAGTTGGGACATACTAAGCACAGATACGCAGTATTTT
TRBJ1-5 . TRBV12-3/TRBV12-4 few CASSLGVGGQPQHF TGTGCCAGCAGTTTAGGGGTAGGGGGTCAGCCCCAGCATTTT
TRBJ2-7 . TRBV11-2 . CASSLGGAVYEQYF TGTGCCAGCAGCTTAGGGGGGGCTGTCTACGAGCAGTACTTC
TRBJ2-1 . TRBV19 few CASSAPGWDEQFF TGTGCCAGTAGTGCCCCGGGATGGGATGAGCAGTTCTTC
TRBJ2-1 . TRBV6-1 . CASSEARTADNEQFF TGTGCCAGCAGTGAAGCGAGGACAGCCGACAATGAGCAGTTCTTC
TRBJ2-3 TRBD2 TRBV7-9 . CASSSSRAGGPPDTQYF TGTGCCAGCAGCTCATCACGAGCGGGGGGGCCCCCAGATACGCAGTATTTT
TRBJ2-1 . TRBV27 . CASSSNPRDMYNEQFF TGTGCCAGCAGTTCCAACCCCCGGGACATGTACAATGAGCAGTTCTTC
TRBJ1-2 . TRBV27 many CASSLSGGGYGYTF TGTGCCAGCAGTTTATCGGGGGGAGGCTATGGCTACACCTTC
TRBJ1-1 TRBD1 TRBV19 . CASSTPVEGAVNTEAFF TGTGCCAGTAGTACCCCTGTGGAGGGGGCTGTGAACACTGAAGCTTTCTTT
TRBJ2-1 TRBD1 TRBV20-1 once CSARDGPTGGENEQFF TGCAGTGCTAGAGATGGTCCGACAGGGGGAGAAAATGAGCAGTTCTTC
TRBJ2-4 . TRBV28 . CANSLTGHAGDIQYF TGTGCCAACAGTTTAACGGGACATGCCGGAGACATTCAGTACTTC
TRBJ1-1 . TRBV20-1 few CSARIREGSTEAFF TGCAGTGCTAGAATTAGGGAAGGTAGCACTGAAGCTTTCTTT
TRBJ1-4 TRBD1 TRBV20-1 . CSARDRRQGRGANEKLFF TGCAGTGCTAGAGATCGAAGACAGGGGCGGGGAGCTAATGAAAAACTGTTTTTT
TRBJ1-2 . TRBV7-8 many CASSNRKGPANYGYTF TGTGCCAGCAGCAACAGGAAGGGGCCAGCTAACTATGGCTACACCTTC
TRBJ2-5 . TRBV6-1 . CASSGDSVETQYF TGTGCCAGCAGTGGGGACTCCGTGGAGACCCAGTACTTC
TRBJ2-1 . TRBV7-6 . CASSPSRDKQFF TGTGCCAGCAGCCCTAGTAGGGATAAGCAGTTCTTC
TRBJ1-1 . TRBV7-3 few CASSLYPDRVNTEAFF TGTGCCAGCAGCTTATATCCCGATAGGGTGAACACTGAAGCTTTCTTT
TRBJ2-7 TRBD2 TRBV25-1 . CASSAMGGGTEQYF TGTGCCAGCAGTGCGATGGGGGGAGGGACCGAGCAGTACTTC
TRBJ2-3 . TRBV19 . CASRQTGLTDTQYF TGTGCCAGTAGGCAGACGGGGTTAACAGATACGCAGTATTTT
TRBJ2-1 TRBD2 TRBV7-3 many CASSPPGGVNEQFF TGTGCCAGCAGCCCCCCCGGGGGGGTGAATGAGCAGTTCTTC